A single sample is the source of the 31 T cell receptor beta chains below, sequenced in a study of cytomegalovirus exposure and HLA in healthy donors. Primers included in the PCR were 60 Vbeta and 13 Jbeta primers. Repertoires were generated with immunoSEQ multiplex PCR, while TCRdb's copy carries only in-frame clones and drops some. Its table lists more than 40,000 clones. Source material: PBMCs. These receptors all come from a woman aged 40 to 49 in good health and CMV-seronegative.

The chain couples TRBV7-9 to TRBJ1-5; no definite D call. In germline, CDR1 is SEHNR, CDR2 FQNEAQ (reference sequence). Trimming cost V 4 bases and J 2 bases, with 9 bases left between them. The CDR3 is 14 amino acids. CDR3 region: CASSYDNGNQPQHF. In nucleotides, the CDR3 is TGTGCCAGCAGCTACGACAATGGCAATCAGCCCCAGCATTTT.

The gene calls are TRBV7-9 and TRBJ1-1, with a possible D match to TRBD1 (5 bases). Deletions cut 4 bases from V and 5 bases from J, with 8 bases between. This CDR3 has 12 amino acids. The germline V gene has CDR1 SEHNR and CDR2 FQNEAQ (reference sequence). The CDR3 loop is CASSSKGTEAFF. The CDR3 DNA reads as TGTGCCAGCAGCTCCAAGGGGACTGAAGCTTTCTTT.

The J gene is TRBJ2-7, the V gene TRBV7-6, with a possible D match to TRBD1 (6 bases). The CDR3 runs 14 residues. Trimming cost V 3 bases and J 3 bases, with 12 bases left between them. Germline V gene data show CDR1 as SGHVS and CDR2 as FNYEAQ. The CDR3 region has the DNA TGTGCCAGCAGCTTTGGGACACATAACTACGAGCAGTACTTC. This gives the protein CASSFGTHNYEQYF.

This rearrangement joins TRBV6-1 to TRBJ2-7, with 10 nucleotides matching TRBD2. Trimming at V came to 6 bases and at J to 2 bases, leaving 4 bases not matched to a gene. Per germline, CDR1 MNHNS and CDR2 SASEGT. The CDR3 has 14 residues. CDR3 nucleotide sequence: TGTGCCAGCAGAGGACTAGCGGTTGCCTACGAGCAGTACTTC. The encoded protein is CASRGLAVAYEQYF.

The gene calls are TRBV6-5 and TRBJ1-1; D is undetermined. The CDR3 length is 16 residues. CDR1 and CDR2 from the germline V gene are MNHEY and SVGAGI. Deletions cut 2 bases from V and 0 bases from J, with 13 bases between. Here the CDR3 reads CASSYGRRAMNTEAFF. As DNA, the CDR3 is TGTGCCAGCAGTTACGGCCGGAGAGCGATGAACACTGAAGCTTTCTTT.

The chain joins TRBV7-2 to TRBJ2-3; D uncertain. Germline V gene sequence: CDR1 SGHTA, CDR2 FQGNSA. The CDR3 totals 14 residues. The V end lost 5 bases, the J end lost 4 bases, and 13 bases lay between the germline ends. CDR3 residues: CASSQTELPDTQYF. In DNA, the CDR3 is TGTGCCAGCAGCCAAACGGAGCTCCCAGATACGCAGTATTTT.

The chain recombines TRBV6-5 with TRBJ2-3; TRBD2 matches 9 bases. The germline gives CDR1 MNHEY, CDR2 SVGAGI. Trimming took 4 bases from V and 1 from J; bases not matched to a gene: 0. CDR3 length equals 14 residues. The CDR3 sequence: CASSLAGGTDTQYF. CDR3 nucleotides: TGTGCCAGCAGTTTAGCGGGAGGCACAGATACGCAGTATTTT.

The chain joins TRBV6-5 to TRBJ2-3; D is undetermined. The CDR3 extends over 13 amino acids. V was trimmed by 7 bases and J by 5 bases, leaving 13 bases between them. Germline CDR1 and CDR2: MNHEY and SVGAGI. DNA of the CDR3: TGTGCCAGCATCCCCGCCCCGGGAGATACGCAGTATTTT. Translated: CASIPAPGDTQYF.

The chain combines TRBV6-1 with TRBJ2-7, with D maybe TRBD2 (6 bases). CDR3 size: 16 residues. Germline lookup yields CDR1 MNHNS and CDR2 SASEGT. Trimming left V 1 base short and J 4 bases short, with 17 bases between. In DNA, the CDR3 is TGTGCCAGCAGTGAAGTAGCAGGGACTGACTATTACGAGCAGTACTTC. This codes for CASSEVAGTDYYEQYF.

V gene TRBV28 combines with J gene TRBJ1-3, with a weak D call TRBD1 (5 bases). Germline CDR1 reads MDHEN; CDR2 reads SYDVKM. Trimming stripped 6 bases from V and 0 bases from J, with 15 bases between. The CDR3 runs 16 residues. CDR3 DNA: TGTGCCAGCAGCCCTACCGGGGGAATCTCTGGAAACACCATATATTTT. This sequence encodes CASSPTGGISGNTIYF.

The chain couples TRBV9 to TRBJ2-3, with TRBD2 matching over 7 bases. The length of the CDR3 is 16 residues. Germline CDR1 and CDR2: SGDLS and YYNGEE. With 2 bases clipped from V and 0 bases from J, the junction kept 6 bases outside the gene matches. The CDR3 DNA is TGTGCCAGCAGCGTGGCCCTAGCGGACAGCACAGATACGCAGTATTTT. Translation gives CASSVALADSTDTQYF. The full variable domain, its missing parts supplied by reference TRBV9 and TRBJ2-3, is DSGVTQTPKHLITATGQRVTLRCSPRSGDLSVYWYQQSLDQGLQFLIQYYNGEERAKGNILERFSAQQFPDLHSELNLSSLELGDSALYFCASSVALADSTDTQYFGPGTRLTVL.

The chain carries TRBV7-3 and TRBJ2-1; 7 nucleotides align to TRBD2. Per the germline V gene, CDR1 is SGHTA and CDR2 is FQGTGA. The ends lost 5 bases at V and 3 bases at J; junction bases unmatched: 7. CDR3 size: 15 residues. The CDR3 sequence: CASSPSGLGYNEQFF. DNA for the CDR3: TGTGCCAGCAGCCCCTCCGGACTAGGCTACAATGAGCAGTTCTTC.

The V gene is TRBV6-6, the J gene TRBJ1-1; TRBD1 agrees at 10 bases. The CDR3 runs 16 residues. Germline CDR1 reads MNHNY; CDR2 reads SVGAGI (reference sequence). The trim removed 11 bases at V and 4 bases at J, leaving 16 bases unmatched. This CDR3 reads CAARLDRGLGVTEAFF. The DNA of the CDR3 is TGTGCCGCTCGCCTCGACAGGGGGCTAGGAGTCACTGAAGCTTTCTTT.

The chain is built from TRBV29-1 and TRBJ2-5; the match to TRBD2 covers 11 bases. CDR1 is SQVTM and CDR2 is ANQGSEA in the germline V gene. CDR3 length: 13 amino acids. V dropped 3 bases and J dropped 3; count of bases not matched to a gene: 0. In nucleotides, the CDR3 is TGCAGCGTTGAGACTAGCGGGGAAGAGACCCAGTACTTC. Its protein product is CSVETSGEETQYF.

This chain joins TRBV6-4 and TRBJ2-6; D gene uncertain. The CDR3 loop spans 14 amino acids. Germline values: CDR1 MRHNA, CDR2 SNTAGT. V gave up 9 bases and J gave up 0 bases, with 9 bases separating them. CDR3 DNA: TGTGCCAGTAAGAGGTACTCTGGGGCCAACGTCCTGACTTTC. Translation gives CASKRYSGANVLTF.

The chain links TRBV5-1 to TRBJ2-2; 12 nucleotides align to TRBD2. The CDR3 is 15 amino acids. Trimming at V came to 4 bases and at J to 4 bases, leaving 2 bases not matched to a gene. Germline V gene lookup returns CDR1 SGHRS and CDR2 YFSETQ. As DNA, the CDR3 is TGCGCCAGCAGCCCGGGACTAGCGGGCACCGGGGAGCTGTTTTTT. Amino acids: CASSPGLAGTGELFF.

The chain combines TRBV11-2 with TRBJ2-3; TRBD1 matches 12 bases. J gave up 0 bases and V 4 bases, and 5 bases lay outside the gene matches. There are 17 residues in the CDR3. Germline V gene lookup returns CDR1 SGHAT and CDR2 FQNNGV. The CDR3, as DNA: TGTGCCAGCAGCTCGGGGACAGGGGGCACAAGCACAGATACGCAGTATTTT. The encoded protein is CASSSGTGGTSTDTQYF.

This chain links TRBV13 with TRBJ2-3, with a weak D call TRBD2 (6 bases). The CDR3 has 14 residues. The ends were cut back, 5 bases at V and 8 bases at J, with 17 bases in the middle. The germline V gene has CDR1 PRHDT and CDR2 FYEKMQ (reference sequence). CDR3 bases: TGTGCCAGCAGCACGACTAGAGGTGAGGCTACGCAGTATTTT. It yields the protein CASSTTRGEATQYF.

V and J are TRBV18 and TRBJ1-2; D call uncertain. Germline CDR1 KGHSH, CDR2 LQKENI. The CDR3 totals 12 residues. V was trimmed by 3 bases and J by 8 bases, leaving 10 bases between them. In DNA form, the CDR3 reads TGTGCCAGCTCACCCCGCGCGGGGGGCTACACCTTC. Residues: CASSPRAGGYTF.

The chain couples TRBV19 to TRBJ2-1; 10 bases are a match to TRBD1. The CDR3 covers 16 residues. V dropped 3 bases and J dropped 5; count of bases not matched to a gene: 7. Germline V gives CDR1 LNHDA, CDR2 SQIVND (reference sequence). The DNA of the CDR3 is TGTGCCAGTAGTATTCCGGGGACAGGGGTAAACAATGAGCAGTTCTTC. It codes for CASSIPGTGVNNEQFF.

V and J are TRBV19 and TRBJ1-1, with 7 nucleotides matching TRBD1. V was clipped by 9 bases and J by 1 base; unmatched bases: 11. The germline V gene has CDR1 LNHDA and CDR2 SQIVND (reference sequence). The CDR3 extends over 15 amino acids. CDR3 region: CASGTATYWNTEAFF. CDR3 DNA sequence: TGTGCCAGCGGGACAGCAACTTATTGGAACACTGAAGCTTTCTTT. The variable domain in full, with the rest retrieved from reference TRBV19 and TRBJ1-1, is DGGITQSPKYLFRKEGQNVTLSCEQNLNHDAMYWYRQDPGQGLRLIYYSQIVNDFQKGDIAEGYSVSREKKESFPLTVTSAQKNPTAFYLCASGTATYWNTEAFFGQGTRLTVV.

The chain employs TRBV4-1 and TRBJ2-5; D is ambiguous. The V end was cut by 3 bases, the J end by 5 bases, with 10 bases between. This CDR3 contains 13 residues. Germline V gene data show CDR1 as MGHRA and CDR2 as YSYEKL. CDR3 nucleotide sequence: TGCGCCAGCAGCCACTTCCCCCGGGAGACCCAGTACTTC. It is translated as CASSHFPRETQYF.

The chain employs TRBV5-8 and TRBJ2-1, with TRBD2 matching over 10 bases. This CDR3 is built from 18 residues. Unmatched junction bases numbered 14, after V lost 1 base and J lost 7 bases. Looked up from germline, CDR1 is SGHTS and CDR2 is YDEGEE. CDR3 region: CASSLTVLAGGAKNEQFF. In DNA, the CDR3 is TGTGCCAGCAGCTTGACAGTTTTAGCGGGAGGCGCCAAGAATGAGCAGTTCTTC.

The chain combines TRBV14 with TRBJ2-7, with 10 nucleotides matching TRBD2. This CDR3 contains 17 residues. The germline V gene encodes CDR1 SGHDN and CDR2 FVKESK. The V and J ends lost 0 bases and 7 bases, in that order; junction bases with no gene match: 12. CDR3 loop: CASSQDTLAGSIGEQYF. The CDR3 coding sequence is TGTGCCAGCAGCCAAGATACACTAGCGGGATCTATCGGGGAGCAGTACTTC. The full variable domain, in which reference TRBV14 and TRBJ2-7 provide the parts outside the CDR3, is EAGVTQFPSHSVIEKGQTVTLRCDPISGHDNLYWYRRVMGKEIKFLLHFVKESKQDESGMPNNRFLAERTGGTYSTLKVQPAELEDSGVYFCASSQDTLAGSIGEQYFGPGTRLTVT.

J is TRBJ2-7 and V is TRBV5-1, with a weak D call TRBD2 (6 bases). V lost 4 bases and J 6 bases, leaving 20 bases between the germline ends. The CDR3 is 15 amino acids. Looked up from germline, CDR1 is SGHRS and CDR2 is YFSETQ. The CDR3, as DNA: TGCGCCAGCAGCCCGTCTAGCGAGGAGACCCTCGAGCAGTACTTC. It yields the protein CASSPSSEETLEQYF.

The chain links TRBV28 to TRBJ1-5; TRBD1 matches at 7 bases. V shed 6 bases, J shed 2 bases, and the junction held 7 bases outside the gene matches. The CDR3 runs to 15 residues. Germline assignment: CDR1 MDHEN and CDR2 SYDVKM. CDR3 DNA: TGTGCCAGCAGACGAACAGGGGCGGGCAATCAGCCCCAGCATTTT. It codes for CASRRTGAGNQPQHF.

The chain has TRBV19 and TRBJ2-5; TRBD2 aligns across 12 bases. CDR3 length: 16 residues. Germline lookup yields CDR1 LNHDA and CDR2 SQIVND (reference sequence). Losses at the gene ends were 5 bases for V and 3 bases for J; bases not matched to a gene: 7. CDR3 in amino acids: CASSRKLAGGKETQYF. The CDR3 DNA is TGTGCCAGTAGTCGTAAACTAGCGGGAGGTAAAGAGACCCAGTACTTC.

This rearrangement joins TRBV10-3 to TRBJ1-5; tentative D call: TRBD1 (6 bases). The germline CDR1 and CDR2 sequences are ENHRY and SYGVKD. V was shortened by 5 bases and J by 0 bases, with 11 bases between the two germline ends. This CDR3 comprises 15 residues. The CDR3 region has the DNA TGTGCCATCAGTTTAGACAGGAATAGCAATCAGCCCCAGCATTTT. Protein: CAISLDRNSNQPQHF.

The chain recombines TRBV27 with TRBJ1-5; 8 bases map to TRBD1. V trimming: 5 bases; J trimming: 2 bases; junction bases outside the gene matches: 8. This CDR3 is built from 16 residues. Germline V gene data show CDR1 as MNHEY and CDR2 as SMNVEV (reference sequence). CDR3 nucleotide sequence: TGTGCCAGCAGTCACGGCAGGGGGCAAGGCAATCAGCCCCAGCATTTT. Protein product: CASSHGRGQGNQPQHF.

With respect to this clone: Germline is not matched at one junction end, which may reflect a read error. CDR3 region: CASSAGLAGAGDTQYF. The CDR3 coding sequence is TGTGCTAGCAGCGCAGGCTTAGCGGGAGCTGGGGATACGCAGTATTTT. The chain uses TRBV7-7 and TRBJ2-3; 9 bases align to TRBD2. This CDR3 is 16 amino acids long. Germline CDR1 and CDR2: SSHAT and FNYEAQ (reference sequence). The full variable domain, rest sourced from reference TRBV7-7 and TRBJ2-3, is GAGVSQSPRYKVTKRGQDVTLRCDPISSHATLYWYQQALGQGPEFLTYFNYEAQPDKSGLPSDRFSAERPEGSISTLTIQRTEQRDSAMYRCASSAGLAGAGDTQYFGPGTRLTVL.

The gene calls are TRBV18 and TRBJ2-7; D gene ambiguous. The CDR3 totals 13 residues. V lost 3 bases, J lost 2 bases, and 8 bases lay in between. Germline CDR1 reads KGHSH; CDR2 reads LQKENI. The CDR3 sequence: CASSPVPTYEQYF. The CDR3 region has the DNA TGTGCCAGCTCACCGGTCCCTACCTACGAGCAGTACTTC.